This T cell receptor (beta chain) was identified during a study of identical twins. Study-level findings and limits: Memory repertoires lacked the insertion deficit that abundant cord blood beta clonotypes showed. There was more out-of-frame TCR alpha sharing in monozygotic twins than models estimated. Analyses of zero insertions could be partly confounded by invariant MAIT and iNKT cells. The conclusions drew on cross-sectional statistical analysis instead of tracking the same donors.

This clonotype has at least ten counts. Its cognate antigen is unknown. Each CDR3 protein is one row after TCRdb ran MiXCR on the 5' RACE reads. There are a few hundred thousand distinct CDR3 sequences in the sample; 9% occur only once, and under 10% lies in the top ten. The source is a woman aged 45-59 years in good health. Material: naive T cells sorted from blood.

The CDR3 loop reads CSVAVSKEQYF. In DNA form, the CDR3 reads TGCAGCGTTGCGGTGTCGAAGGAGCAGTACTTC. This sequence joins TRBV29-1 and TRBJ2-7; D not certain. The V gene lost 4 bases and the J gene lost 7 bases, with 11 bases spanning the gap. The germline CDR1 and CDR2 sequences are SQVTM and ANQGSEA. This CDR3 spans 11 amino acids.